This note documents a single TCR beta chain sequence. Per the germline V gene, CDR1 is MGHDK and CDR2 is SYGVNS. CDR3 size: 13 residues. The V end was cut by 5 bases, the J end by 6 bases, with 12 bases between. The authors carried out high-throughput sequencing of TCR beta. They applied it to CD8+ and CD4+ T cells obtained from blood. The multiple sclerosis controls, all treatment-naive patients, had relapsing-remitting disease that was stable or active. TEMRA cells were FACS-enriched, with CD8+ and CD4+ T cells isolated negatively. This specimen comes from a study of CD8 T cells in Susac syndrome. Reverse transcription of roughly 0.5 to 1 ug RNA was carried out with random hexamers. A multiplex approach, immunoSEQ multiplex PCR, amplified TCR beta CDR3 across 54 Vbeta and 13 Jbeta. TCRdb itself ran the immunoSEQ multiplex PCR reads through MiXCR, one entry per CDR3 protein. This table holds 200,000 or so distinct CDR3 sequences, roughly 96% found once.

Sequencing was done on a sample of CD4+ T cells from PBMCs. The TCR sequence derives from a human donor with multiple sclerosis. V is TRBV25-1 and J is TRBJ2-3; D gene ambiguous. The CDR3 DNA follows: TGTGCCAGCAGTCTCCAGCTTGGGGATACGCAGTATTTT. Its protein is CASSLQLGDTQYF.